A single sample gave rise to the 12 T cell receptor beta chains below, sequenced in a study of long-term antiretroviral therapy in people with HIV. immunoSEQ v3.0 was run at survey level. Libraries were prepared by immunoSEQ multiplex PCR; TCRdb keeps only in-frame clonotypes and omits some of them. The data hold 30,000 to 50,000 clones, with approximately 87% observed a single time. The sequencing used unsorted PBMCs, collected 1.2 years after starting antiretroviral therapy. All receptors come from a woman aged 50 to 65 with HIV.

This clone was observed once. The chain uses TRBV25-1 and TRBJ1-6; perhaps TRBD1 as D (5 bases). Germline CDR1 is MGHDK and CDR2 is SYGVNS. Trimming removed 1 base at V and 8 bases at J, with 6 bases between. This CDR3 has 13 residues. The CDR3: CASSELGDSPLHF. The CDR3 DNA follows: TGTGCCAGCAGTGAATTGGGGGATTCACCCCTCCACTTT. The full variable domain, with the rest looked up from reference TRBV25-1 and TRBJ1-6, is EADIYQTPRYLVIGTGKKITLECSQTMGHDKMYWYQQDPGMELHLIHYSYGVNSTEKGDLSSESTVSRIRTEHFPLTLESARPSHTSQYLCASSELGDSPLHFGNGTRLTVT.

V and J are TRBV19 and TRBJ1-6; 7 bases line up with TRBD1. This CDR3 comprises 14 residues. Trimming cost V 4 bases and J 7 bases; bases outside gene matches: 4. Germline CDR1 LNHDA, CDR2 SQIVND (reference sequence). The CDR3 loop is CASSNDRANSPLHF. CDR3 DNA: TGTGCCAGTAGTAATGACAGGGCCAATTCACCCCTCCACTTT. The whole variable domain, remainder taken from reference TRBV19 and TRBJ1-6, is DGGITQSPKYLFRKEGQNVTLSCEQNLNHDAMYWYRQDPGQGLRLIYYSQIVNDFQKGDIAEGYSVSREKKESFPLTVTSAQKNPTAFYLCASSNDRANSPLHFGNGTRLTVT.

The rearrangement links TRBV27 to TRBJ2-1; no clear D gene. The CDR3 has 15 amino acids. Trimming removed 3 bases from V and 2 bases from J, with 11 bases in between. The V gene's germline CDR1 is MNHEY and CDR2 SMNVEV (reference sequence). The CDR3, as DNA: TGTGCCAGCAGTTTGGTGGATGGAACCTACAATGAGCAGTTCTTC. Translating gives CASSLVDGTYNEQFF.

V gene TRBV9 combines with J gene TRBJ2-1; D is tentatively TRBD1 or TRBD2 (6 bases each). CDR3 size: 15 residues. V was shortened by 1 base and J by 6 bases, with 14 bases between the two germline ends. Germline V gene lookup returns CDR1 SGDLS and CDR2 YYNGEE. The DNA for the CDR3 is TGTGCCAGCAGCGTAATGGGGGGCGTAAGCAATGAGCAGTTCTTC. It is translated as CASSVMGGVSNEQFF.

V gene TRBV6-6 combines with J gene TRBJ1-5; D unresolved. The V gene's germline CDR1 is MNHNY and CDR2 SVGAGI (reference sequence). Trimming took 3 bases from V and 2 from J, leaving 8 bases between them. The CDR3 has 14 residues. CDR3 nucleotides: TGTGCCAGCAGTTATAGGGTGCGCAATCAGCCCCAGCATTTT. Amino acids: CASSYRVRNQPQHF.

The chain recombines TRBV5-8 with TRBJ1-3; D may be TRBD1 (5 bases). V gave up 2 bases and J gave up 4 bases, with 10 bases separating them. CDR3 size: 14 residues. Germline CDR1 and CDR2: SGHTS and YDEGEE. For the CDR3, the DNA is TGTGCCAGCAGCTTCCAGGGTTCGGGAAACACCATATATTTT. The encoded protein is CASSFQGSGNTIYF.

The gene calls are TRBV30 and TRBJ2-7, with TRBD2 matching over 10 bases. Germline V lookup: CDR1 GTSNPN, CDR2 SVGIG (reference sequence). V shed 3 bases, J shed 2 bases, and the junction held 7 bases outside the gene matches. The CDR3 extends over 15 amino acids. The CDR3 DNA follows: TGTGCCTGGAGGTATACTAGCGGGGCTACCTACGAGCAGTACTTC. This sequence encodes CAWRYTSGATYEQYF.

This chain connects TRBV6-6 to TRBJ1-4, with 10 bases lining up with TRBD1. V was pared by 6 bases and J by 4 bases, with 5 bases of the junction left unmatched. Germline loops: CDR1 MNHNY, CDR2 SVGAGI (reference sequence). There are 15 residues in the CDR3. The CDR3 sequence: CASSPRDRGNEKLFF. Here the CDR3 DNA reads TGTGCCAGCAGCCCCCGGGACAGGGGTAATGAAAAACTGTTTTTT.

The rearrangement links TRBV5-4 to TRBJ2-3, with D perhaps TRBD2 (7 bases). Trimming removed 0 bases at V and 5 bases at J, with 13 bases between. In germline, CDR1 is SGHNT, CDR2 YYREEE (reference sequence). The CDR3 extends over 15 amino acids. The CDR3 loop is CASSLVWGGQDTQYF. CDR3 sequence (DNA): TGTGCCAGCAGCTTGGTTTGGGGGGGCCAAGATACGCAGTATTTT.

The CDR3 DNA is TGTGCCAGCAGTGCCCCGACGGTTGAAGCTTTCTTT. Protein product: CASSAPTVEAFF. This chain uses TRBV25-1 with TRBJ1-1; D remains unclear. Germline CDR1 reads MGHDK; CDR2 reads SYGVNS. The V and J ends lost 4 bases and 7 bases respectively, with 10 bases between them. The CDR3 runs to 12 residues.

The V gene is TRBV15, the J gene TRBJ2-2; weak D call: TRBD1 (6 bases). Germline values: CDR1 LNHNV, CDR2 YYDKDF (reference sequence). The germline V and J ends were trimmed by 0 bases and 3 bases, with 20 bases remaining between them. CDR3 length: 19 residues. The CDR3 reads CATSRDLLWPKGDTGELFF. In DNA form, the CDR3 reads TGTGCCACCAGCAGAGATTTACTCTGGCCAAAGGGGGACACCGGGGAGCTGTTTTTT.

The chain couples TRBV2 to TRBJ1-3; D ambiguous. The CDR3 has 14 amino acids. Trimming took 7 bases from V and 3 from J, leaving 13 bases between them. The V gene's germline CDR1 is SNHLY and CDR2 FYNNEI. CDR3 in amino acids: CASNIGGYGNTIYF. In nucleotides, the CDR3 is TGTGCCAGCAACATTGGTGGATATGGAAACACCATATATTTT.